These 5 T cell receptor beta chains share one sample of origin, sequenced in a study of cytotoxic CD8 clonotypes in ibrutinib-treated CLL. The protocol was immunoSEQ multiplex PCR, while the TCRdb copy is restricted to in-frame clones and leaves out a portion. Here the sample spans roughly 170,000 clones, about four fifths being singletons. Material: PBMCs, obtained after 24 months of ibrutinib treatment. Source of these receptors: a human donor with chronic lymphocytic leukemia.

V is TRBV10-2 and J is TRBJ1-1, with 7 positions matching TRBD1. The J segment lost 4 bases and the V segment lost 4 bases, leaving 6 bases of the junction unmatched. The CDR3 has 14 residues. Germline-derived CDR1 and CDR2 are WSHSY and SAAADI. This CDR3 is CASSVQGLGTEAFF. CDR3 nucleotide sequence: TGCGCCAGCAGTGTACAGGGGTTGGGCACTGAAGCTTTCTTT.

This rearrangement joins TRBV13 to TRBJ2-6; 9 bases map to TRBD1. The V gene's germline CDR1 is PRHDT and CDR2 FYEKMQ (reference sequence). This CDR3 is built from 19 residues. J was trimmed by 9 bases and V by 2 bases; bases with no gene match: 17. CDR3 amino acids: CASSLSILGQGSLGNVLTF. Here the CDR3 DNA reads TGTGCCAGCAGCTTATCCATCCTGGGACAGGGCTCATTGGGCAACGTCCTGACTTTC.

The CDR3 loop reads CASSLEAAYSSYNEQFF. The CDR3 DNA is TGCGCCAGCAGCTTGGAGGCAGCTTACAGCTCCTACAATGAGCAGTTCTTC. The rearrangement links TRBV5-1 to TRBJ2-1; D is unclear. With 0 bases removed from V and 0 bases from J, the gap between germline ends came to 13 bases. Per germline, CDR1 SGHRS and CDR2 YFSETQ. The CDR3 sequence is 17 residues long.

The chain has TRBV15 and TRBJ2-5; no clear D gene. The CDR3 sequence is 14 residues long. Deletions cut 0 bases from V and 1 base from J, with 6 bases between. Germline assignment: CDR1 LNHNV and CDR2 YYDKDF (reference sequence). The CDR3, as DNA: TGTGCCACCAGCAGAGACCCTGCCCAAGAGACCCAGTACTTC. Encoded protein: CATSRDPAQETQYF. Complete variable domain (other parts from reference TRBV15 and TRBJ2-5): DAMVIQNPRYQVTQFGKPVTLSCSQTLNHNVMYWYQQKSSQAPKLLFHYYDKDFNNEADTPDNFQSRRPNTSFCFLDIRSPGLGDTAMYLCATSRDPAQETQYFGPGTRLLVL.

The chain recombines TRBV19 with TRBJ1-5, with 11 bases aligning to TRBD1. This CDR3 region has 17 residues. J gave up 7 bases and V 3 bases, and 11 bases lay outside the gene matches. Germline CDR1 LNHDA, CDR2 SQIVND (reference sequence). The CDR3 spells CASSMRPGQGDPQPQHF. As DNA, the CDR3 is TGTGCCAGTAGTATGAGACCGGGACAGGGGGACCCACAGCCCCAGCATTTT.